The 18 T cell receptor beta chains given below trace back to one sample, sequenced in a study of cytomegalovirus exposure and HLA in healthy donors. The PCR had 60 Vbeta and 13 Jbeta primers. Profiling relied on immunoSEQ multiplex PCR, and the TCRdb table lists in-frame clones only, not all of them. The sample has approximately 130,000 clones; around 70% are singletons. The sample comprised PBMCs. The receptors derive from a man aged 30 to 45 in good health and CMV-seronegative.

This clone was recorded a few times. This chain links TRBV30 with TRBJ1-1; TRBD1 is a possible D gene (6 bases). The CDR3 extends over 11 amino acids. With 8 bases removed from V and 8 bases from J, the gap between germline ends came to 15 bases. Germline values: CDR1 GTSNPN, CDR2 SVGIG (reference sequence). This chain's CDR3 is CAGGPDREAFF. The CDR3 DNA follows: TGTGCCGGGGGACCTGACAGGGAAGCTTTCTTT.

The rearrangement joins TRBV9 to TRBJ2-2, with D perhaps TRBD2 (6 bases). The CDR3 covers 12 residues. Germline V lookup: CDR1 SGDLS, CDR2 YYNGEE. The V end lost 4 bases, the J end lost 8 bases, and 9 bases lay between the germline ends. Written as DNA, the CDR3 is TGTGCCAGCAGCTTAGGGAGGGGGGAGCTGTTTTTT. It translates to CASSLGRGELFF.

J is TRBJ1-2 and V is TRBV27; 7 bases align to TRBD1. Per germline, CDR1 MNHEY and CDR2 SMNVEV (reference sequence). This CDR3 contains 14 residues. The J segment lost 5 bases and the V segment lost 6 bases, leaving 9 bases of the junction unmatched. The CDR3 protein is CASRARGQQYGYTF. The CDR3, as DNA: TGTGCCAGCAGGGCTCGGGGACAGCAATATGGCTACACCTTC.

The V and J genes are TRBV9 and TRBJ1-5; D is unresolved. The CDR3 is 15 residues long. Germline V gene data show CDR1 as SGDLS and CDR2 as YYNGEE. V was shortened by 0 bases and J by 4 bases, with 11 bases between the two germline ends. The CDR3: CASSVDPLVNQPQHF. The CDR3, as DNA: TGTGCCAGCAGCGTAGACCCATTAGTAAATCAGCCCCAGCATTTT.

The chain joins TRBV10-3 to TRBJ2-7, with 8 nucleotides matching TRBD1. Germline CDR1 and CDR2: ENHRY and SYGVKD. This CDR3 comprises 12 residues. The J segment lost 6 bases and the V segment lost 6 bases, leaving 4 bases of the junction unmatched. For the CDR3, the DNA is TGTGCCATCAGGGGTACAGGGGGCGAGCAGTACTTC. Residues: CAIRGTGGEQYF.

V and J are TRBV7-7 and TRBJ2-5, with D perhaps TRBD2 (7 bases). The CDR3 has 13 residues. CDR1 is SSHAT, CDR2 FNYEAQ, per germline (reference sequence). The CDR3 sequence: CASGSGVQETQYF. CDR3 coding DNA: TGTGCTAGCGGGTCAGGGGTCCAAGAGACCCAGTACTTC.

This chain uses TRBV27 with TRBJ2-4; D is possibly TRBD2 (6 bases). V lost 2 bases, J lost 9 bases, and 17 bases lay in between. Germline CDR1 MNHEY, CDR2 SMNVEV (reference sequence). The CDR3 loop spans 15 amino acids. The CDR3 coding sequence is TGTGCCAGCAGTTTAAGTACCGGGAGCCCGACCATTCAGTACTTC. Translation: CASSLSTGSPTIQYF.

CDR3 bases: TGTGCCAGCGCAATACAACCCGGGACAGCGACCCAAGAGACCCAGTACTTC. Its translation: CASAIQPGTATQETQYF. The gene calls are TRBV28 and TRBJ2-5; TRBD1 matches 7 bases. The junction had 16 bases not matched to a gene; V was cut back by 8 bases and J by 1 base. This CDR3 has 17 residues. Germline lookup yields CDR1 MDHEN and CDR2 SYDVKM. The variable domain in full, completed from reference TRBV28 and TRBJ2-5, reads DVKVTQSSRYLVKRTGEKVFLECVQDMDHENMFWYRQDPGLGLRLIYFSYDVKMKEKGDIPEGYSVSREKKERFSLILESASTNQTSMYLCASAIQPGTATQETQYFGPGTRLLVL.

This chain connects TRBV25-1 to TRBJ1-2; tentative D call: TRBD1 (5 bases). V gave up 6 bases and J gave up 1 base, with 15 bases separating them. CDR1 is MGHDK, CDR2 SYGVNS, per germline. The CDR3 is made up of 15 amino acids. DNA for the CDR3: TGTGCCAGCAGCGATCTAGGGGCGCATAACTATGGCTACACCTTC. This translates into CASSDLGAHNYGYTF.

This clone was picked up a small number of times. This chain links TRBV4-1 with TRBJ1-1, with a tentative D call TRBD1 (6 bases). Germline-derived CDR1 and CDR2 are MGHRA and YSYEKL. The V end lost 3 bases, the J end lost 7 bases, and 24 bases lay between the germline ends. CDR3 size: 17 residues. Written as DNA, the CDR3 is TGCGCCAGCAGCCATCCTGGCGGGGGCGCTGGTCGAGTTGAAGCTTTCTTT. Protein product: CASSHPGGGAGRVEAFF.

The gene calls are TRBV4-2 and TRBJ2-4; 10 bases match TRBD2. With 0 bases clipped from V and 0 bases from J, the junction kept 2 bases outside the gene matches. Germline values: CDR1 LGHNA, CDR2 YNFKEQ. The CDR3 runs to 17 residues. This CDR3 reads CASSQEGLALAKNIQYF. The CDR3 DNA follows: TGTGCCAGCAGCCAAGAGGGACTAGCGCTAGCCAAAAACATTCAGTACTTC.

The CDR3: CASSLTGAPGQRDTQYF. The CDR3 DNA reads as TGTGCCAGCAGTTTAACGGGAGCCCCAGGCCAAAGAGATACGCAGTATTTT. The chain has TRBV27 and TRBJ2-3; weak D call: TRBD2 (6 bases). Germline CDR1 and CDR2: MNHEY and SMNVEV (reference sequence). V lost 2 bases and J lost 5, with 20 bases in between. CDR3 length: 17 residues.

This clone has a single count. This sequence joins TRBV28 and TRBJ2-2; 7 bases agree with TRBD2. J gave up 2 bases and V 3 bases, and 12 bases lay outside the gene matches. The CDR3 is made up of 18 amino acids. Germline V gives CDR1 MDHEN, CDR2 SYDVKM. The CDR3, as DNA: TGTGCCAGCAGTTTGTTGGCTAGCGGAGAACTTAACACCGGGGAGCTGTTTTTT. It specifies CASSLLASGELNTGELFF.

The chain employs TRBV6-6 and TRBJ1-4; D might be TRBD1 (6 bases). From germline, CDR1 is MNHNY and CDR2 SVGAGI (reference sequence). V was shortened by 5 bases and J by 8 bases, with 15 bases between the two germline ends. This CDR3 is built from 14 residues. CDR3 nucleotide sequence: TGTGCCAGCAGTGTCCCAGGGGAGGGAGAAAAACTGTTTTTT. Its translation: CASSVPGEGEKLFF.

Regarding this clone: One end of the junction is discordant with germline, which a read error may explain. The chain employs TRBV7-9 and TRBJ2-3, with D perhaps TRBD1 (6 bases). The CDR3 spans 12 residues. The germline gives CDR1 SEHNR, CDR2 FQNEAQ (reference sequence). In DNA form, the CDR3 reads TGTTCCAGCAGCTCAGGGGAAGATACGCAGTATTTT. Its protein product is CSSSSGEDTQYF.

The chain couples TRBV30 to TRBJ1-5; possibly TRBD1 for D (5 bases). This CDR3 is built from 15 residues. Germline CDR1 is GTSNPN and CDR2 is SVGIG (reference sequence). Trimming cost V 2 bases and J 0 bases, with 11 bases left between them. The DNA for the CDR3 is TGTGCCTGGAGTCGCGGGGCCGATAGCAATCAGCCCCAGCATTTT. As protein: CAWSRGADSNQPQHF.

This clone was observed a handful of times. The CDR3 region has the DNA TGTGCCAGCAGCGGGCGTCCAGGGCGGCATGAAAAACTGTTTTTT. Protein: CASSGRPGRHEKLFF. The chain links TRBV7-2 to TRBJ1-4; maybe TRBD1 (5 bases). Germline CDR1 is SGHTA and CDR2 is FQGNSA. The CDR3 extends over 15 amino acids. The ends were cut back, 5 bases at V and 6 bases at J, with 16 bases in the middle.

The rearrangement joins TRBV2 to TRBJ2-7; D perhaps matches TRBD1 (6 bases). The CDR3 sequence is 14 residues long. Per germline, CDR1 SNHLY and CDR2 FYNNEI. V was shortened by 10 bases and J by 0 bases, with 16 bases between the two germline ends. The DNA of the CDR3 is TGTGCCACCTCAGGGGTAGCGATCTCCTACGAGCAGTACTTC. Translated, it gives CATSGVAISYEQYF.